Following are 2 T cell receptor beta chains from one sample sequenced in a study of OX40 agonist ivuxolimab in advanced cancers. Some clones are missing from TCRdb's copy, which holds only in-frame ones; the method was immunoSEQ multiplex PCR. The table records over 70,000 clones, around 87% of them present only once. This specimen consisted of CD4+ or CD8+ T cells sorted from blood, obtained in a trial of the OX40 agonist ivuxolimab. These receptors came from an adult with an advanced solid tumor such as melanoma, head and neck, liver or kidney cancer.

This chain links TRBV19 with TRBJ1-2; 7 bases align to TRBD1. CDR3 length equals 15 residues. The trim removed 4 bases at V and 2 bases at J, leaving 7 bases unmatched. The V gene's germline CDR1 is LNHDA and CDR2 SQIVND (reference sequence). CDR3 protein: CASSSPDRYNYGYTF. CDR3 nucleotide sequence: TGTGCCAGTAGTAGCCCGGACAGGTACAACTATGGCTACACCTTC.

The genes are TRBV29-1 and TRBJ2-2; no clear D gene. Germline CDR1 SQVTM, CDR2 ANQGSEA. V shed 4 bases and J shed 0 bases, with 9 bases lying between them. This CDR3 contains 14 residues. The CDR3 here is CSVGGQTNTGELFF. The CDR3 coding sequence is TGCAGCGTTGGTGGTCAGACGAACACCGGGGAGCTGTTTTTT.